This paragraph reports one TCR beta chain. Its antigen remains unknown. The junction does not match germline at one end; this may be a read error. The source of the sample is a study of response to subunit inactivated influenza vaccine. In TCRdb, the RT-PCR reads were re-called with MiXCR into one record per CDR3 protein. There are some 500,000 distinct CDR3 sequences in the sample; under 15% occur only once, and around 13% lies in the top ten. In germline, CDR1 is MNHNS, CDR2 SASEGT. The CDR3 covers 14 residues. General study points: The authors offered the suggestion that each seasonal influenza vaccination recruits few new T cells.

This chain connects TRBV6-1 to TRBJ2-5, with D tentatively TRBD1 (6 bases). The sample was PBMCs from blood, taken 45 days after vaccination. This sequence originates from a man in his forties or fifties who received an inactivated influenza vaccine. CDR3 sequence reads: CASRTPGQQETQHF. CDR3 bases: TGTGCCAGCAGAACCCCGGGACAACAAGAGACCCAGCACTTC.